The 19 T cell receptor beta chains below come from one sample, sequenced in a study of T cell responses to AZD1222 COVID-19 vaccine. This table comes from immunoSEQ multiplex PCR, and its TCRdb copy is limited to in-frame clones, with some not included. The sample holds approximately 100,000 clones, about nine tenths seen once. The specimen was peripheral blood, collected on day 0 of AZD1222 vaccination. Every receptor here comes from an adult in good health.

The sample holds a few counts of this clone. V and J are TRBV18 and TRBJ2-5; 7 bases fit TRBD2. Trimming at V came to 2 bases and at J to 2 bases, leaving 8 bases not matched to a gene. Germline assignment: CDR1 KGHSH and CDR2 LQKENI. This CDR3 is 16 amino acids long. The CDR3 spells CASSPKLGEGQETQYF. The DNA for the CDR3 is TGTGCCAGCTCACCAAAACTAGGGGAGGGACAAGAGACCCAGTACTTC.

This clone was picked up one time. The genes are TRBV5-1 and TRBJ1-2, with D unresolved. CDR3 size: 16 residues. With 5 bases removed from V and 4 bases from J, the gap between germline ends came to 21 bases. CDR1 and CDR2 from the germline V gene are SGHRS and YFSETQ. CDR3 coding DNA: TGCGCCAGCAGGCCAGGTGCCTCCGCCGCTCTCTATGGCTACACCTTC. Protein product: CASRPGASAALYGYTF.

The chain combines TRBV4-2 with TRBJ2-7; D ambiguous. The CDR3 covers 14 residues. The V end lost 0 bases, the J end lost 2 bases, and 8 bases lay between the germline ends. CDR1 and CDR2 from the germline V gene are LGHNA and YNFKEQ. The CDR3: CASSQEVETYEQYF. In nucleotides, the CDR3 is TGTGCCAGCAGCCAAGAGGTTGAGACCTACGAGCAGTACTTC.

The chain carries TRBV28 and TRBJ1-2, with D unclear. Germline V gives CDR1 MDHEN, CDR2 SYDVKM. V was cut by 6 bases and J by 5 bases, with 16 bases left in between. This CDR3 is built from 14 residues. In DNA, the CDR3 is TGTGCCAGCAGGTTCTACTTGGAGTCGTATGGCTACACCTTC. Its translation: CASRFYLESYGYTF.

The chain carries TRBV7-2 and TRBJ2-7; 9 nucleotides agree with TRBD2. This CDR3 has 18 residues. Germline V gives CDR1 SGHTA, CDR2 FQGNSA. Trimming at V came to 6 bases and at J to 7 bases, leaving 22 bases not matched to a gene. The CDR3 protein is CASSSVGVAGALPMEQYF. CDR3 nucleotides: TGTGCCAGCAGTAGCGTCGGCGTAGCGGGGGCCCTTCCTATGGAGCAGTACTTC.

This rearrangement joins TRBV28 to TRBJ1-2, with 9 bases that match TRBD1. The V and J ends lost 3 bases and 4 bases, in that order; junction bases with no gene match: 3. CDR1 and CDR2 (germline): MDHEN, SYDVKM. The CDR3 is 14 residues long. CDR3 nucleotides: TGTGCCAGCAGTTTGACAGGGGGAACCTATGGCTACACCTTC. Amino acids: CASSLTGGTYGYTF.

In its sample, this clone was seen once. CDR3 amino acids: CASSLDSYTGELFF. DNA for the CDR3: TGCGCCAGCAGCTTGGACAGCTACACCGGGGAGCTGTTTTTT. The chain uses TRBV5-1 and TRBJ2-2; no reliable D call. CDR1 is SGHRS, CDR2 YFSETQ, per germline. V was pared by 0 bases and J by 3 bases, with 6 bases between. This CDR3 is built from 14 residues.

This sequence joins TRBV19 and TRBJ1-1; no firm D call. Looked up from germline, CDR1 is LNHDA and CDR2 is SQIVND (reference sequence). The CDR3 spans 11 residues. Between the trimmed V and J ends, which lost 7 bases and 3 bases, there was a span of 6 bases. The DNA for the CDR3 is TGTGCCAGTACGAGTTACACTGAAGCTTTCTTT. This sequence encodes CASTSYTEAFF.

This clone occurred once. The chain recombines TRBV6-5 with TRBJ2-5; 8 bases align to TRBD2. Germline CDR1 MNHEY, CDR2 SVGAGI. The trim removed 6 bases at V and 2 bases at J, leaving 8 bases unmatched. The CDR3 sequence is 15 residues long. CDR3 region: CASSHWPSGQETQYF. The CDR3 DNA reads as TGTGCCAGCAGCCATTGGCCTAGCGGGCAAGAGACCCAGTACTTC.

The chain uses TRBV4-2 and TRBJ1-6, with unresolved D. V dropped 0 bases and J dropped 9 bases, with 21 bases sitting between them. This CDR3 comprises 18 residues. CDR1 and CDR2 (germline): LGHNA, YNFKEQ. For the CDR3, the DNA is TGTGCCAGCAGCCAAGAACATACGGGATCCCCAAGTGGTTCACCCCTCCACTTT. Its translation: CASSQEHTGSPSGSPLHF.

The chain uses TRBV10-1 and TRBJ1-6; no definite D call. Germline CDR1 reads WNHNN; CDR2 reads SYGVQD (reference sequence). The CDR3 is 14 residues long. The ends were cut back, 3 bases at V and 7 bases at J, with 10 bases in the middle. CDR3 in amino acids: CASSEAAQNSPLHF. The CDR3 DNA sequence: TGCGCCAGCAGTGAAGCAGCCCAAAATTCACCCCTCCACTTT.

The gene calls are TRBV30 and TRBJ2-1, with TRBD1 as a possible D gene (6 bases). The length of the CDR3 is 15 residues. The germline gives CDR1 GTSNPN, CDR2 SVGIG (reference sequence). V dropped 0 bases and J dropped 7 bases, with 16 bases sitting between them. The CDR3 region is CAWSVGDIGGNEQFF. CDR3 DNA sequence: TGTGCCTGGAGTGTGGGGGACATTGGTGGGAATGAGCAGTTCTTC.

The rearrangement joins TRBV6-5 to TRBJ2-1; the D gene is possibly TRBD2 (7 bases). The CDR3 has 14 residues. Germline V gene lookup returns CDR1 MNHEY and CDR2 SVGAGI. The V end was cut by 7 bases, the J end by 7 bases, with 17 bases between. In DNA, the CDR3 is TGTGCCAGCAAAGCCGGGGGGCCGAGAAATGAGCAGTTCTTC. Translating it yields CASKAGGPRNEQFF.

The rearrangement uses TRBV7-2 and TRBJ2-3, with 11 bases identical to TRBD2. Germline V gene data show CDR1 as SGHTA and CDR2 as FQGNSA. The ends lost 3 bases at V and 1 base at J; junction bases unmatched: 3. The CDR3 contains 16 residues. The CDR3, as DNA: TGTGCCAGCAGCTTTAGCGGGGGGGGTCGCACAGATACGCAGTATTTT. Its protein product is CASSFSGGGRTDTQYF.

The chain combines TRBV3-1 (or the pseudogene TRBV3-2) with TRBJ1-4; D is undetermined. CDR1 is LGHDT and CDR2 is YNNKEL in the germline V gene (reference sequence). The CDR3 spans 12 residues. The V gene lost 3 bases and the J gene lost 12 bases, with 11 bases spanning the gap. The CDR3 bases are TGTGCCAGCAGCCATTTTGCGGCTGAACTGTTTTTT. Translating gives CASSHFAAELFF.

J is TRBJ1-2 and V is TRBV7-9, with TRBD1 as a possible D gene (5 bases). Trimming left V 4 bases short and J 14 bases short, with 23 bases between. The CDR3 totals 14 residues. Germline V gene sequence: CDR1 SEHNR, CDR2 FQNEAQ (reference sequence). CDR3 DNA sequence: TGTGCCAGCAGCTCAAATAATGGGGACTCCTGGTTTACCTTC. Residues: CASSSNNGDSWFTF.

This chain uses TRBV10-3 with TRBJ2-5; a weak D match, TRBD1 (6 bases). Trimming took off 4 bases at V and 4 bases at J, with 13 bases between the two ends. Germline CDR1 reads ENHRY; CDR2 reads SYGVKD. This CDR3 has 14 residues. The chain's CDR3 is CAISGGQPGETQYF. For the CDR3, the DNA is TGTGCCATCAGTGGAGGACAGCCCGGAGAGACCCAGTACTTC.

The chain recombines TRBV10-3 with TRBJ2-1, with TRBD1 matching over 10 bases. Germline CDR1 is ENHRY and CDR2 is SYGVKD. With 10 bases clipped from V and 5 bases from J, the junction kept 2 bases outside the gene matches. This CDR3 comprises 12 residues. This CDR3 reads CASGTGDNEQFF. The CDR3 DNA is TGTGCCAGCGGGACAGGGGACAATGAGCAGTTCTTC.

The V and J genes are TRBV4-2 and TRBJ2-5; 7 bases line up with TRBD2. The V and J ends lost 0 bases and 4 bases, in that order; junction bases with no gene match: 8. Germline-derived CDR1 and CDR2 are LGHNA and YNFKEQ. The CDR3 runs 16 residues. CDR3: CASSQEGQAGLETQYF. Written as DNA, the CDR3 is TGTGCCAGCAGCCAAGAGGGCCAAGCGGGACTAGAGACCCAGTACTTC.